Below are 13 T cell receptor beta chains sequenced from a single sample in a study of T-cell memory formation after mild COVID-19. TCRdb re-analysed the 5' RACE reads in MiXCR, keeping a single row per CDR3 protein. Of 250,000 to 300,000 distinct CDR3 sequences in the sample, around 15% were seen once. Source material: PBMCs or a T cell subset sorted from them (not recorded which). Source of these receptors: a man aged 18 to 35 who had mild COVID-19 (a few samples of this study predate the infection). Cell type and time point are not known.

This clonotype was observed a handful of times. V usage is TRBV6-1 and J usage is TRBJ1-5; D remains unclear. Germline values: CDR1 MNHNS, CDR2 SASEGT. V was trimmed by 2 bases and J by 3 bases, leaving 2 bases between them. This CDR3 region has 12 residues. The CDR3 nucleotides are TGTGCCAGCAGTGAAATCAATCAGCCCCAGCATTTT. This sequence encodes CASSEINQPQHF.

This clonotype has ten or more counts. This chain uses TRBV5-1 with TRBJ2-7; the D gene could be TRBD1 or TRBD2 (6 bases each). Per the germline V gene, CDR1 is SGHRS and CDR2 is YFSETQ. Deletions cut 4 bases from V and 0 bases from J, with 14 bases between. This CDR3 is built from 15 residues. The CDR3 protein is CASSGGTFSSYEQYF. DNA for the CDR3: TGCGCCAGCAGCGGCGGGACATTTTCCTCCTACGAGCAGTACTTC. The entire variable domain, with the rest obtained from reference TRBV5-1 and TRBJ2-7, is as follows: KAGVTQTPRYLIKTRGQQVTLSCSPISGHRSVSWYQQTPGQGLQFLFEYFSETQRNKGNFPGRFSGRQFSNSRSEMNVSTLELGDSALYLCASSGGTFSSYEQYFGPGTRLTVT.

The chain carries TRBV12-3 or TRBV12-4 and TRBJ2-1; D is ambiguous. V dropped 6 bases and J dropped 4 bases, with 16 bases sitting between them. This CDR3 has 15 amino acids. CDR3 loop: CASSPHRGSYNEQFF. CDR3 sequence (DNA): TGTGCCAGCAGCCCCCACAGAGGATCGTACAATGAGCAGTTCTTC.

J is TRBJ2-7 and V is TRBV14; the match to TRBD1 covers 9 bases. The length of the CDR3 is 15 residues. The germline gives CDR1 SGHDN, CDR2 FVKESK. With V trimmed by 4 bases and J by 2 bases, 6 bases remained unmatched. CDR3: CASSPHGTGPYEQYF. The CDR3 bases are TGTGCCAGCAGCCCCCACGGGACAGGGCCCTACGAGCAGTACTTC.

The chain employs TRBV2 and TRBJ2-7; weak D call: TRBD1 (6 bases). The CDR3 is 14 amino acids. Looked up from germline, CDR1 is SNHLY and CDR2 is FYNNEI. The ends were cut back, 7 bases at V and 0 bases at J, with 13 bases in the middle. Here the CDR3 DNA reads TGTGCCAGCACCGACAGGTTCTTCTCCTACGAGCAGTACTTC. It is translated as CASTDRFFSYEQYF.

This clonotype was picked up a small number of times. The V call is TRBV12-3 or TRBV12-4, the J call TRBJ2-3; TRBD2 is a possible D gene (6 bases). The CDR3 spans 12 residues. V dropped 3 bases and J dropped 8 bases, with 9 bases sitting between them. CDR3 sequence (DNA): TGTGCCAGCAGTTTCGGGGAGGCTACGCAGTATTTT. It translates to CASSFGEATQYF.

The CDR3 reads CASSFPSGGVNNEQFF. The CDR3 DNA reads TGTGCCAGCAGCTTCCCTAGCGGGGGGGTTAACAATGAGCAGTTCTTC. The chain recombines TRBV7-2 with TRBJ2-1; 12 bases agree with TRBD2. CDR1 and CDR2 (germline): SGHTA, FQGNSA. The J segment lost 5 bases and the V segment lost 3 bases, leaving 5 bases of the junction unmatched. The CDR3 totals 16 residues.

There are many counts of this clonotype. As DNA, the CDR3 is TGCAGTGCTAGAGAGGGCTACGAGCAGTACGTC. This codes for CSAREGYEQYV. This chain joins TRBV20-1 and TRBJ2-7, with D hard to call. This CDR3 has 11 residues. Trimming stripped 0 bases from V and 3 bases from J, with 3 bases between. Germline V lookup: CDR1 DFQATT, CDR2 SNEGSKA (reference sequence).

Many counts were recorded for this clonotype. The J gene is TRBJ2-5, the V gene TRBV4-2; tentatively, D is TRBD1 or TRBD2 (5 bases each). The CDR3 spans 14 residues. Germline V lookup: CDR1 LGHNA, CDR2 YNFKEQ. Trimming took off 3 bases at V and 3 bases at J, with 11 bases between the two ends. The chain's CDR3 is CASSQGDAEETQYF. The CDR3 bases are TGTGCCAGCAGCCAGGGGGACGCGGAAGAGACCCAGTACTTC.

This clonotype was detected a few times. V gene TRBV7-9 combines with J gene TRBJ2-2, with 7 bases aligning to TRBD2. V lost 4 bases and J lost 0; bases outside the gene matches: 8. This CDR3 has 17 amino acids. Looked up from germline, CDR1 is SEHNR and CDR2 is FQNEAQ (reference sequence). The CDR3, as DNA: TGTGCCAGCAGCTCCTATATAGCGGGCGCGAACACCGGGGAGCTGTTTTTT. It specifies CASSSYIAGANTGELFF. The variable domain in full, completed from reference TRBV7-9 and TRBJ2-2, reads DTGVSQNPRHKITKRGQNVTFRCDPISEHNRLYWYRQTLGQGPEFLTYFQNEAQLEKSRLLSDRFSAERPKGSFSTLEIQRTEQGDSAMYLCASSSYIAGANTGELFFGEGSRLTVL.

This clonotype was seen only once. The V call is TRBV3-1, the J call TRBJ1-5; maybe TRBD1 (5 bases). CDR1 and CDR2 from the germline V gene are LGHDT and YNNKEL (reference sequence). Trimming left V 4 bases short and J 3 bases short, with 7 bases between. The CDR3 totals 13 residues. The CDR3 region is CASSPRANQPQHF. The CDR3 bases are TGTGCCAGCAGCCCCAGGGCCAATCAGCCCCAGCATTTT.

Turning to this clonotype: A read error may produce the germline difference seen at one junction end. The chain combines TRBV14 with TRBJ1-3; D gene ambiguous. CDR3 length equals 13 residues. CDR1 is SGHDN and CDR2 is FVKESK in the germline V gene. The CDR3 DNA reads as TGTGCCAGCAGCCAAGGAGGAAGCCCATATAAGATATTT. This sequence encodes CASSQGGSPYKIF.

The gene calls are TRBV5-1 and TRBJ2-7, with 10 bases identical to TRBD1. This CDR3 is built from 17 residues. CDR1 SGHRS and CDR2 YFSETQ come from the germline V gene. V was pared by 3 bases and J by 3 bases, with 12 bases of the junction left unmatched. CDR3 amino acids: CASSSGIRTGGGYEQYF. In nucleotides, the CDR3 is TGCGCCAGCAGCTCTGGGATTAGGACAGGGGGAGGCTACGAGCAGTACTTC.